The entry below gives a single T cell receptor beta chain sequence along with its context. The data derive from a study of blood T cell repertoires in COVID-19. Donors were grouped by their self-reported clinical history. In the authors' workflow: Estimation of nucleated cell counts was performed using reference gene primer amplification. The assay was immunoSEQ multiplex PCR, and TCRdb's table has in-frame clones only and misses some. That table supplies the V and J calls and clone size; D and trimming were determined from the DNA. The data show around 200,000 clones, around 88% seen once. Germline CDR1 is SGDLS and CDR2 is YYNGEE. Trimming cost V 2 bases and J 10 bases, with 13 bases left between them. The CDR3 is 14 amino acids.

The TCR sequence derives from a man aged 35-49 years with acute COVID-19. The material sequenced was PBMCs or T cells enriched from blood (not recorded which). V usage is TRBV9 and J usage is TRBJ1-6, with no clear D. Written as DNA, the CDR3 is TGTGCCAGCAGCGTCGGGGTCCGCGAGTCACCCCTCCACTTT. This encodes CASSVGVRESPLHF. The full variable domain, completed using reference TRBV9 and TRBJ1-6, is DSGVTQTPKHLITATGQRVTLRCSPRSGDLSVYWYQQSLDQGLQFLIQYYNGEERAKGNILERFSAQQFPDLHSELNLSSLELGDSALYFCASSVGVRESPLHFGNGTRLTVT.